A selection of T cell receptor beta chains follows, all from one sample in a study of cytomegalovirus exposure and HLA in healthy donors. Profiled with immunoSEQ multiplex PCR; TCRdb holds only in-frame clones, not every one. The sample consists of approximately 110,000 clones, nearly 70% of them appearing once. Sample: PBMCs. These receptors all stem from a woman in her sixties or seventies in good health and CMV-seropositive. The CDR3 runs from the conserved cysteine through the conserved F or W. Fields, in order: D gene, V gene, clone size, J gene, CDR3 DNA, CDR3 protein. The D gene is left open where the match is weak. Where a row states a size, it is once, few, many or the class of an expanded clone; other rows omit it.

>-|TRBV10-1|-|TRBJ1-3
TGCGCCAGCATAATTGGGTACGCGGCCAATGGAAACACCATATATTTT
CASIIGYAANGNTIYF
>TRBD1|TRBV9|-|TRBJ1-3
TGTGCCAGCAGCCCGACGACAGGGGCAGGAGGAAACACCATATATTTT
CASSPTTGAGGNTIYF
>TRBD1|TRBV19|-|TRBJ2-3
TGTGCCAGTAGGACCACCGGGACAGGGGGGCCAGATACGCAGTATTTT
CASRTTGTGGPDTQYF
>TRBD1|TRBV6-1|-|TRBJ2-7
TGTGCCAGCAAAAGGACAGGGAGCTCCTACGAGCAGTACTTC
CASKRTGSSYEQYF
>TRBD1|TRBV2|-|TRBJ2-1
TGTGCCAGCAGTGCCGGGACAGGGATTAGCTCCTACAATGAGCAGTTCTTC
CASSAGTGISSYNEQFF
>TRBD1|TRBV7-9|-|TRBJ1-2
TGTGCCAGCAGCGAACTGACAGGGGGCTTTGGCTACACCTTC
CASSELTGGFGYTF
>-|TRBV2|once|TRBJ2-5
TGTGCCAGCAGGGGGAAGCTAGCAGAGACCCAGTACTTC
CASRGKLAETQYF
>-|TRBV11-3|once|TRBJ1-2
TGTGCCAGCAGCTCCACAGTTAACTATGGCTACACCTTC
CASSSTVNYGYTF
>-|TRBV19|-|TRBJ2-1
TGTGCCACCACAAACAGGGCAGTAGGGAATGAGCAGTTCTTC
CATTNRAVGNEQFF
>-|TRBV6-1|-|TRBJ1-1
TGTGCCAGCAGGACTGGGACATTGGGCACTGAAGCTTTCTTT
CASRTGTLGTEAFF
>-|TRBV5-1|-|TRBJ2-1
TGCGCCAGCAGCTTGGCCGCCGGGGTAGATGAGCAGTTCTTC
CASSLAAGVDEQFF
>-|TRBV6-5|-|TRBJ2-7
TGTGCCAGCAGTTACTCTAGGACATATCCCTACGAGCAGTACTTC
CASSYSRTYPYEQYF
>TRBD1|TRBV10-3|-|TRBJ1-1
TGTGCCATCAGTGAGCCGGGACAGGGGATGAACACTGAAGCTTTCTTT
CAISEPGQGMNTEAFF
>TRBD1|TRBV18|-|TRBJ1-5
TGTGCCAGCTCCCGGGACAGCTCCTATAGCAATCAGCCCCAGCATTTT
CASSRDSSYSNQPQHF
>TRBD2|TRBV6-6|-|TRBJ2-1
TGTGCCAGCACGCTTAGCGGGGGGGCTAACAATGAGCAGTTCTTC
CASTLSGGANNEQFF
>TRBD1|TRBV7-3|-|TRBJ1-2
TGTGCCAGCAGCTCCGGGACAGGGAACTATGGCTACACCTTC
CASSSGTGNYGYTF
>TRBD1|TRBV30|-|TRBJ2-7
TGTGCCTGGAGCATGGGGACAGGGATAGGCGAGCAGTACTTC
CAWSMGTGIGEQYF
>-|TRBV30|-|TRBJ2-3
TGTGCCTGGAGTGTTAACAGAGCTAGCACAGATACGCAGTATTTT
CAWSVNRASTDTQYF
>-|TRBV2|few|TRBJ1-5
TGTGCCAGCAGTGAGGTGGTGTTCGGGACCCAGCATTTT
CASSEVVFGTQHF
>-|TRBV7-9|-|TRBJ1-4
TGTGCCAGCAGCTTAAGAAGAGCGACAGTGGGCGAAAAACTGTTTTTT
CASSLRRATVGEKLFF
>TRBD1|TRBV14|-|TRBJ2-7
TGTGCCAGCAGCCAAGGCGAAACAGGGGTCCGGGTTAACGAGCAGTACTTC
CASSQGETGVRVNEQYF
>TRBD1|TRBV7-8|-|TRBJ1-2
TGTGCCAGCAGCGTATCGGGACAGTTCTATGGCTACACCTTC
CASSVSGQFYGYTF
>-|TRBV10-3|-|TRBJ1-2
TGTGCCATCAGTGAGTCCTGGACTCAGGAAAATGGCTACACCTTC
CAISESWTQENGYTF
>TRBD1|TRBV19|-|TRBJ1-2
TGTGCCAGTAGTATAATCGTTGGACAGGGGAGGGACTATGGCTACACCTTC
CASSIIVGQGRDYGYTF
>TRBD1|TRBV30|-|TRBJ2-7
TGTGCCTGGAGTTCTCGGGCCAGGGGGCTCGAGCAGTACTTC
CAWSSRARGLEQYF
>-|TRBV5-4|-|TRBJ2-3
TGTGCCAGCAGCTTGGGCGGGGGCCCCACAGATACGCAGTATTTT
CASSLGGGPTDTQYF
>TRBD2|TRBV6-5|once|TRBJ2-5
TGTGCCAGCAGTGGGACTAGAAGAGAGACCCAGTACTTC
CASSGTRRETQYF
>TRBD1|TRBV10-3|-|TRBJ2-5
TGTGCCATCTCTCCTGGGACAGGGGCCCTCCGGGAGACCCAGTACTTC
CAISPGTGALRETQYF
>TRBD2|TRBV11-2|-|TRBJ2-2
TGTGCCAGCCGCAAGACGGCGGGGGAGCACACCGGGGAGCTGTTTTTT
CASRKTAGEHTGELFF
>-|TRBV7-2|-|TRBJ1-2
TGTGCCAGCAGCCGACTAGGTCTCAACTATGGCTACACCTTC
CASSRLGLNYGYTF
>-|TRBV15|few|TRBJ1-5
TGTGCCACCAGCAGAGCAGGGGCCGCTTATAGCAATCAGCCCCAGCATTTT
CATSRAGAAYSNQPQHF
>-|TRBV5-1|-|TRBJ2-1
TGCGCCAGCAGCTTGGAGCAGGGTCCAAGTGAGCAGTTCTTC
CASSLEQGPSEQFF
>TRBD1|TRBV6-5|-|TRBJ2-6
TGTGCCAGCAGTTACACTGGGACAGCCGGGGCCAACGTCCTGACTTTC
CASSYTGTAGANVLTF
>TRBD1|TRBV10-3|-|TRBJ1-1
TGTGCCATCAGTGAGGGCTTCGGGACAGCGAACACTGAAGCTTTCTTT
CAISEGFGTANTEAFF
>-|TRBV4-1|-|TRBJ2-2
TGCGCCAGCAGCCAAGACTCCGAGGTCCTGGGGGAGCTGTTTTTT
CASSQDSEVLGELFF
>TRBD2|TRBV19|-|TRBJ2-5
TGTGCCAGTAGCGGGGTAGCGGGGGGCAAGGAGACCCAGTACTTC
CASSGVAGGKETQYF
>TRBD1|TRBV5-8|once|TRBJ1-2
TGTGCCAGCAGCTTGAGGGCAGGGGGGACCTATGGCTACACCTTC
CASSLRAGGTYGYTF
>-|TRBV21-1|-|TRBJ2-3
TGTGCCACGGAGGGGACTGGCACAGATACGCAGTATTTT
CATEGTGTDTQYF
>TRBD1|TRBV9|-|TRBJ2-1
TGTGCCAGCAGCGTAGGGGGACAGTCCGTCAATGAGCAGTTCTTC
CASSVGGQSVNEQFF
>TRBD1|TRBV2|-|TRBJ2-7
TGTGCCAGCAGTTACCGCGGGACAGGAGTCTACGAGCAGTACTTC
CASSYRGTGVYEQYF